This T cell receptor (beta chain) was recovered during a study of blood T cell repertoires in COVID-19. Study in general: Samples came from the United States, Italy and Spain, spanning acute and convalescent COVID-19.

There are 16 residues in the CDR3. In germline, CDR1 is SNHLY, CDR2 FYNNEI. V was trimmed by 6 bases and J by 3 bases, leaving 17 bases between them. In the authors' methods: Quantification of nucleated cells was approximated via reference gene primer amplification. Repertoires were generated with immunoSEQ multiplex PCR, while TCRdb's copy carries only in-frame clones and drops some. V and J calls and clone size come straight from that table; D and trimming were deduced from the DNA. The sample contains 9,500 to 11,000 clones, approximately 79% of which appear only once. The chain has TRBV2 and TRBJ1-4, with a possible D match to TRBD1 (5 bases). The clonotype originates from a man between 65 and 85 years old with active COVID-19. The sequencing input was peripheral blood. The chain's CDR3 is CASSGSNRQSNEKLFF. The CDR3 DNA follows: TGTGCCAGCAGCGGGTCGAACAGGCAGTCTAATGAAAAACTGTTTTTT.